The 9 T cell receptor beta chains listed next were all sequenced from one sample in a study of control samples from healthy donors and cancer patients (TCRdb year 2020). To prepare the library, the immunoSEQ multiplex PCR assay was applied. Entries here come from immuneACCESS through TCRdb and include only in-frame sequences with V and J called. Some clones fail to appear in such tables; in the studies checked, an unresolved V gene covers under half of the shortfall, and the cause of the remainder is unknown. The sample has 100,000 to 150,000 clones on record, approximately 89% of them singletons. The top ten clones comprise about 2.7% of the sample. The sample was blood. The receptors were sampled from a man between 60 and 75 years old in good health.

CDR3 residues: CASSLSGGQGDEQFF. The DNA of the CDR3 is TGTGCCAGCAGTTTAAGTGGAGGGCAGGGTGATGAGCAGTTCTTC. The chain joins TRBV27 to TRBJ2-1, with D perhaps TRBD2 (6 bases). In germline, CDR1 is MNHEY, CDR2 SMNVEV (reference sequence). V lost 2 bases and J 8 bases, leaving 16 bases between the germline ends. The CDR3 runs to 15 residues.

This clone was observed once. This chain connects TRBV4-2 to TRBJ1-5, with D perhaps TRBD1 (5 bases). CDR1 and CDR2 (germline): LGHNA, YNFKEQ. The CDR3 sequence is 16 residues long. The V end was cut by 0 bases, the J end by 5 bases, with 14 bases between. DNA for the CDR3: TGTGCCAGCAGCCAAGATGTGAGCAGGGCAGATCAGCCCCAGCATTTT. This codes for CASSQDVSRADQPQHF.

The chain has TRBV5-5 and TRBJ1-2; 9 positions match TRBD1. Trimming removed 1 base from V and 7 bases from J; junction bases left unmatched: 8. Germline CDR1 reads SGHKS; CDR2 reads YYEKEE (reference sequence). The CDR3 is 15 amino acids. DNA of the CDR3: TGTGCCAGCAGCTTGATTGGGACAGGGACACGTGGCTACACCTTC. This encodes CASSLIGTGTRGYTF. The whole variable domain, filled in from reference TRBV5-5 and TRBJ1-2, reads DAGVTQSPTHLIKTRGQQVTLRCSPISGHKSVSWYQQVLGQGPQFIFQYYEKEERGRGNFPDRFSARQFPNYSSELNVNALLLGDSALYLCASSLIGTGTRGYTFGSGTRLTVV.

The chain employs TRBV5-1 and TRBJ1-1; TRBD1 is a possible D gene (5 bases). This CDR3 comprises 13 residues. CDR1 is SGHRS and CDR2 is YFSETQ in the germline V gene. Between the trimmed V and J ends, which lost 6 bases and 5 bases, there was a span of 14 bases. In nucleotides, the CDR3 is TGCGCCAGCACTCAGGGCGGGGTTACTGAAGCTTTCTTT. Translated: CASTQGGVTEAFF.

V usage is TRBV7-3 and J usage is TRBJ2-7; the match to TRBD1 covers 7 bases. CDR1 and CDR2 (germline): SGHTA, FQGTGA. There are 16 residues in the CDR3. Trimming took 0 bases from V and 4 from J; bases not matched to a gene: 9. The CDR3 nucleotides are TGTGCCAGCAGCTTAACCGCAGGGACAGAAGCTTACGAGCAGTACTTC. This codes for CASSLTAGTEAYEQYF.

V gene TRBV4-1 combines with J gene TRBJ2-3; 14 nucleotides agree with TRBD2. Germline V gene data show CDR1 as MGHRA and CDR2 as YSYEKL. The CDR3 is made up of 15 amino acids. The ends lost 4 bases at V and 4 bases at J; junction bases unmatched: 1. The CDR3 loop reads CASSPGLAGADTQYF. The CDR3 DNA reads as TGCGCCAGCAGCCCGGGACTAGCGGGGGCAGATACGCAGTATTTT.

The chain is built from TRBV11-3 and TRBJ2-2; 10 bases line up with TRBD2. Losses at the gene ends were 1 base for V and 4 bases for J; bases not matched to a gene: 3. Per germline, CDR1 SGHNT and CDR2 YENEEA. The CDR3 totals 16 residues. As DNA, the CDR3 is TGTGCCAGCAGCTTAGCATCTAGCGGGGGCACCGGGGAGCTGTTTTTT. It specifies CASSLASSGGTGELFF.

V and J are TRBV12-3 or TRBV12-4 and TRBJ1-3; D is unresolved. The CDR3 totals 13 residues. The germline V and J ends were trimmed by 2 bases and 3 bases, with 5 bases remaining between them. This chain's CDR3 is CASSLLSGNTIYF. CDR3 sequence (DNA): TGTGCCAGCAGTTTACTCAGTGGAAACACCATATATTTT.

This chain connects TRBV18 to TRBJ1-6; tentatively, D is TRBD1 (6 bases). The CDR3 spans 15 residues. V lost 0 bases, J lost 3 bases, and 6 bases lay in between. Germline-derived CDR1 and CDR2 are KGHSH and LQKENI. The CDR3 region is CASSPPGGYNSPLHF. The CDR3 bases are TGTGCCAGCTCACCACCAGGGGGCTATAATTCACCCCTCCACTTT.